The clone carrying this T cell receptor (beta chain) occurred many times. Its antigen is not known. This sample was included in a study of beta chain features in type 1 diabetes. Broader study findings: VDJ junctions sequenced from type 1 diabetes patients showed fewer insertions and more deletions.

Reverse transcribing all isolated RNA meant expressed TCRB transcripts were sequenced. Sequenced naive, central memory and regulatory T cell samples produced an average of about 3.9 million reads. Produced via immunoSEQ multiplex PCR; TCRdb's table is partial and in-frame only. The data show around 320,000 clones, roughly 15% seen once. The sequence was obtained from a man under 40 in good health. Specimen: central memory CD4+ T cells from blood.

The CDR3 bases are TGTGCCAGCAGCTTCCCAATACTAGGGCAGTACGTC. As protein: CASSFPILGQYV. J is TRBJ2-7 and V is TRBV7-3; D possibly corresponds to TRBD2 (5 bases). Per the germline V gene, CDR1 is SGHTA and CDR2 is FQGTGA. CDR3 size: 12 residues. V lost 3 bases, J lost 9 bases, and 12 bases lay in between.